Following are 9 T cell receptor beta chains from one sample sequenced in a study of blood T cell repertoires in COVID-19. Assay: immunoSEQ multiplex PCR; the TCRdb copy retains only in-frame clones and omits some. The sample includes about 22,000 clones, 80% to 95% of them seen just once. Sample: peripheral blood. Source of these receptors: a woman aged 70-85 years with active COVID-19.

The V gene is TRBV5-5, the J gene TRBJ2-1; TRBD1 matches 7 bases. CDR1 SGHKS and CDR2 YYEKEE come from the germline V gene (reference sequence). This CDR3 is 14 amino acids long. The ends lost 4 bases at V and 12 bases at J; junction bases unmatched: 13. This CDR3 is CASSPNGQVFGQFF. The CDR3 region has the DNA TGTGCCAGCAGCCCCAACGGACAGGTTTTCGGGCAGTTCTTC.

V and J are TRBV7-9 and TRBJ1-1; tentatively, D is TRBD1 (6 bases). The CDR3 extends over 16 amino acids. The V end lost 7 bases, the J end lost 4 bases, and 22 bases lay between the germline ends. CDR1 SEHNR and CDR2 FQNEAQ come from the germline V gene (reference sequence). CDR3 region: CASTADRSIRTTEAFF. The CDR3 DNA reads TGTGCCAGCACCGCGGACAGATCGATACGTACCACTGAAGCTTTCTTT.

This chain joins TRBV10-3 and TRBJ2-1; 7 bases align to TRBD2. There are 15 residues in the CDR3. CDR1 and CDR2 (germline): ENHRY, SYGVKD. Unmatched junction bases numbered 2, after V lost 3 bases and J lost 0 bases. The DNA of the CDR3 is TGTGCCATCAGTGAAGGCGGGAGCTCCTACAATGAGCAGTTCTTC. It is translated as CAISEGGSSYNEQFF.

CDR3 DNA sequence: TGTGCCACCAGTGATCCCTGGGCTAGCGGAGGGGGAGATACGCAGTATTTT. It is translated as CATSDPWASGGGDTQYF. The rearrangement uses TRBV24-1 and TRBJ2-3, with D possibly TRBD2 on 7 matching bases. Germline loops: CDR1 KGHDR, CDR2 SFDVKD. V was pared by 3 bases and J by 5 bases, with 20 bases between. The CDR3 length is 17 residues.

The chain links TRBV10-3 to TRBJ2-7; 11 bases map to TRBD1. The V gene's germline CDR1 is ENHRY and CDR2 SYGVKD. V lost 3 bases, J lost 4 bases, and 8 bases stayed unmatched. This CDR3 is built from 16 residues. The DNA of the CDR3 is TGTGCCATCAGTGACGACTTGGGACAGGGGGGGTACGAGCAGTACTTC. Encoded protein: CAISDDLGQGGYEQYF.

J is TRBJ2-7 and V is TRBV6-6; 10 positions match TRBD1. The V segment lost 4 bases and the J segment 4 bases; nucleotides outside the gene matches: 10. There are 16 residues in the CDR3. Germline CDR1 is MNHNY and CDR2 is SVGAGI (reference sequence). CDR3 protein: CASSFLWDRGSYEQYF. The DNA of the CDR3 is TGTGCCAGCAGTTTCCTGTGGGACAGGGGCTCATACGAGCAGTACTTC.

V and J are TRBV3-1 (or the pseudogene TRBV3-2) and TRBJ2-7; maybe TRBD1 (6 bases). Looked up from germline, CDR1 is LGHDT and CDR2 is YNNKEL (reference sequence). The CDR3 length is 14 residues. The V end was cut by 3 bases, the J end by 1 base, with 10 bases between. CDR3 nucleotide sequence: TGTGCCAGCAGCCAGAGGCAGGGGTCCTACGAGCAGTACTTC. Protein product: CASSQRQGSYEQYF.

The J gene is TRBJ1-1, the V gene TRBV5-1; 8 nucleotides agree with TRBD1. The ends lost 0 bases at V and 3 bases at J; junction bases unmatched: 4. This CDR3 is built from 15 residues. The germline V gene has CDR1 SGHRS and CDR2 YFSETQ. DNA for the CDR3: TGCGCCAGCAGCTTGGGGGACAGGACAGACACTGAAGCTTTCTTT. It is translated as CASSLGDRTDTEAFF.

The V gene is TRBV28, the J gene TRBJ2-7; maybe TRBD2 (5 bases). Germline CDR1 MDHEN, CDR2 SYDVKM. The V and J ends lost 3 bases and 5 bases respectively, with 11 bases between them. This CDR3 region has 13 residues. CDR3 sequence (DNA): TGTGCCAGCAGTTTGAACGGGAACCACGAGCAGTACTTC. Translated: CASSLNGNHEQYF.